A single sample gave rise to the 2 T cell receptor beta chains below, sequenced in a study of shared clonotypes between healthy human individuals. TCRdb's table, derived via immunoSEQ multiplex PCR, lists solely in-frame clones and lacks some. The table has some 2.4 million clones, 93% seen once. Sequenced sample: naive CD4+ T cells from PBMCs. The subset: CD45RA+ positively selected. These receptors all stem from a young man in good health. Some clones in this sample may be carry-over from other donors' samples.

The J gene is TRBJ2-7, the V gene TRBV7-9; 8 bases are a match to TRBD1. The trim removed 2 bases at V and 4 bases at J, leaving 4 bases unmatched. The CDR3 is 14 residues long. Germline-derived CDR1 and CDR2 are SEHNR and FQNEAQ (reference sequence). CDR3 bases: TGTGCCAGCAGCTTAACCCGACAGGGGTACGAGCAGTACTTC. It yields the protein CASSLTRQGYEQYF.

The rearrangement uses TRBV7-6 and TRBJ1-4; a possible D gene is TRBD1 (6 bases). The V gene lost 6 bases and the J gene lost 3 bases, with 8 bases spanning the gap. This CDR3 has 13 amino acids. From germline, CDR1 is SGHVS and CDR2 FNYEAQ. CDR3 sequence: CASRGAANEKLFF. In DNA, the CDR3 is TGTGCCAGCAGGGGGGCGGCTAATGAAAAACTGTTTTTT.